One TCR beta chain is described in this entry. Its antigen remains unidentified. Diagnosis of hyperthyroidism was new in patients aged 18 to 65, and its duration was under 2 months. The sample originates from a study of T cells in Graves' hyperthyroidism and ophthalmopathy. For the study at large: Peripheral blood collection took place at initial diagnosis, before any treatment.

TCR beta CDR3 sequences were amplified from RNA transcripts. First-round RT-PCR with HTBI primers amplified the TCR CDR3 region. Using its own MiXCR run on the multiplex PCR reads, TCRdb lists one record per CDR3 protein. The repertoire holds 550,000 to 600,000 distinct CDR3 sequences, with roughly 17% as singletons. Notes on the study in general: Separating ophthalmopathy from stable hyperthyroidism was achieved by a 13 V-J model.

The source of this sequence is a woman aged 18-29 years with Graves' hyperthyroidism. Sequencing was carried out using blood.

The CDR3 spells CSVDIIVWQYQETQYF. The CDR3 DNA follows: TGCAGCGTTGATATAATTGTGTGGCAGTACCAAGAGACCCAGTACTTC. This sequence joins TRBV29-1 and TRBJ2-5; D gene unclear. CDR1 is SQVTM, CDR2 ANQGSEA, per germline. This CDR3 region has 16 residues. V was cut by 3 bases and J by 0 bases, with 17 bases left in between.